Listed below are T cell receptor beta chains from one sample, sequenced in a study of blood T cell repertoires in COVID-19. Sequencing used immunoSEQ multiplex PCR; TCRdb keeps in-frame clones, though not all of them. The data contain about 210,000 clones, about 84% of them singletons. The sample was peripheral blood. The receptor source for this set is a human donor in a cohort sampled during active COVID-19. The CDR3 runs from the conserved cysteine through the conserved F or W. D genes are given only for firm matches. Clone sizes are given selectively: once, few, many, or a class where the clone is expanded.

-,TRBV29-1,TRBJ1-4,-,CSVGEGANEKLFF,TGCAGCGTGGGGGAGGGGGCTAATGAAAAACTGTTTTTT
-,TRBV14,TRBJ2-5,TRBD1,CASSPIGGRRLETQYF,TGTGCCAGCAGCCCTATAGGGGGCCGTCGCCTAGAGACCCAGTACTTC
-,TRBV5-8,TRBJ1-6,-,CASSFITGINSPLHF,TGTGCCAGCAGCTTTATAACAGGGATTAATTCACCCCTCCACTTT
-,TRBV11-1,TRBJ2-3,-,CASSAGLTDTQYF,TGTGCCAGCAGCGCAGGACTGACAGATACGCAGTATTTT
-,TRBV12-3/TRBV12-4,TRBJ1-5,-,CASSPINQPQHF,TGTGCCAGCAGTCCAATTAATCAGCCCCAGCATTTT
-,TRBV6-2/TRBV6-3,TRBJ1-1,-,CASSQGTEAFF,TGTGCCAGCAGTCAGGGGACCGAAGCTTTCTTT
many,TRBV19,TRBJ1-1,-,CASSIYVNTEAFF,TGTGCCAGTAGTATCTATGTGAACACTGAAGCTTTCTTT
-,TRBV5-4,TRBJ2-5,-,CASSLENRETQYF,TGTGCCAGCAGCTTGGAGAACCGGGAGACCCAGTACTTC
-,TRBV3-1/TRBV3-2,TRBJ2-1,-,CASSQAETPGDEQFF,TGTGCCAGCAGCCAAGCCGAAACTCCAGGCGATGAGCAGTTCTTC
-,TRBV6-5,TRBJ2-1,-,CASSRYAGSYNEQFF,TGTGCCAGCAGCCGCTATGCTGGCTCCTACAATGAGCAGTTCTTC
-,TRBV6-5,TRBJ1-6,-,CASSFRASNSPLHF,TGTGCCAGCAGTTTCAGGGCAAGTAATTCACCCCTCCACTTT
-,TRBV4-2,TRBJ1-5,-,CASSTSLDQPQHF,TGTGCCAGCAGTACGAGTTTGGATCAGCCCCAGCATTTT
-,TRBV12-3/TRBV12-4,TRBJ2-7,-,CASSGGSYEQYF,TGTGCCAGCAGTGGCGGCTCCTACGAGCAGTACTTC
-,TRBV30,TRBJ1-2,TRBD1,CAWNRGWGYTF,TGTGCCTGGAACAGGGGCTGGGGCTACACCTTC
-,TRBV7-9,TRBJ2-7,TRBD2,CASTPPGGDYEQYF,TGTGCCAGCACCCCACCGGGGGGGGACTACGAGCAGTACTTC
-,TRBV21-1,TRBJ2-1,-,CASSKAGLAGAYNEQFF,TGTGCCAGCAGCAAAGCCGGACTAGCGGGGGCCTACAATGAGCAGTTCTTC
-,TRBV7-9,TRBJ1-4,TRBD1,CASSPTGGRREKLFF,TGTGCCAGCAGCCCCACAGGGGGCAGGCGGGAAAAACTGTTTTTT
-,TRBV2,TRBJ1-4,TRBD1,CASRTQGAYEKLFF,TGTGCCAGCAGGACACAGGGGGCATATGAAAAACTGTTTTTT
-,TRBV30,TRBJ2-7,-,CAWGQSREQYF,TGTGCCTGGGGACAGTCTAGAGAGCAGTACTTC
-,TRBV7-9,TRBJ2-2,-,CASSLSQARTGELFF,TGTGCCAGCAGCTTGAGCCAGGCTCGCACCGGGGAGCTGTTTTTT
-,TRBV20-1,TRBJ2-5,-,CSASRQGKETQYF,TGCAGTGCTAGTCGGCAGGGCAAAGAGACCCAGTACTTC
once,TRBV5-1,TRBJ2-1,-,CASSLSQGPYNEQFF,TGCGCCAGCAGCTTGTCACAGGGACCCTACAATGAGCAGTTCTTC